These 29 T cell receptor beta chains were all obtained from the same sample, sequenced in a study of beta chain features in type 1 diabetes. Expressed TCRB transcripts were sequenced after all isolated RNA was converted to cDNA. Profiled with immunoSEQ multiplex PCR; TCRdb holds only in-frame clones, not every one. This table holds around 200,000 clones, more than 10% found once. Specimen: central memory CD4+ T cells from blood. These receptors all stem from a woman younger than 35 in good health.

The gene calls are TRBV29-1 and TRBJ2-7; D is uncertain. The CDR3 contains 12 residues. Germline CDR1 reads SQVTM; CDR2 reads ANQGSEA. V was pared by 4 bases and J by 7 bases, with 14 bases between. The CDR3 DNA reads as TGCAGCGTTGTCCCGACTCACTCGGAGCAGTACTTC. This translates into CSVVPTHSEQYF.

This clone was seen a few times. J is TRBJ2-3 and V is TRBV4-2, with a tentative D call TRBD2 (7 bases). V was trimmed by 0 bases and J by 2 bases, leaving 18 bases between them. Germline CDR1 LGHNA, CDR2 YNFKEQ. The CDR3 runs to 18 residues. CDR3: CASSQDVGGGGYTDTQYF. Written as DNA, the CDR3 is TGTGCCAGCAGCCAAGACGTCGGGGGCGGGGGTTACACAGATACGCAGTATTTT.

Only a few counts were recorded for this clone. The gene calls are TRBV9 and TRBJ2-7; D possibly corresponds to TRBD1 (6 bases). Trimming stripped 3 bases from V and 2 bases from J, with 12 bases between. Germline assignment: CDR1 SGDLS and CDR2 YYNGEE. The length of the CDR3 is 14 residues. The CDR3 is CASSDWDKPYEQYF. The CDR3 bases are TGTGCCAGCAGCGACTGGGACAAGCCCTACGAGCAGTACTTC.

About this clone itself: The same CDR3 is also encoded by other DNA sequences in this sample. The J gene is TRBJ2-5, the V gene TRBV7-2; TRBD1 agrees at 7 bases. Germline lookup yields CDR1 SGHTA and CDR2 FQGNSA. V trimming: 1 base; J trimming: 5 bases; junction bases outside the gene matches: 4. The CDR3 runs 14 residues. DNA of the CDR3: TGTGCCAGCAGCTTAGGACAGGGAAGCGAGACCCAGTACTTC. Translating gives CASSLGQGSETQYF. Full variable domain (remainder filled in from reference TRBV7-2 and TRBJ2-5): GAGVSQSPSNKVTEKGKDVELRCDPISGHTALYWYRQSLGQGLEFLIYFQGNSAPDKSGLPSDRFSAERTGGSVSTLTIQRTQQEDSAVYLCASSLGQGSETQYFGPGTRLLVL.

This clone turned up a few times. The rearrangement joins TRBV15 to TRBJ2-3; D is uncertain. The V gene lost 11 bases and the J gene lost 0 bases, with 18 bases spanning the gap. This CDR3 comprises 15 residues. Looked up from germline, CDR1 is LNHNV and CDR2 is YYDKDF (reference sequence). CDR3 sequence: CASSFSPSSTDTQYF. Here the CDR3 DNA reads TGTGCCTCCTCTTTTAGTCCCTCAAGCACAGATACGCAGTATTTT.

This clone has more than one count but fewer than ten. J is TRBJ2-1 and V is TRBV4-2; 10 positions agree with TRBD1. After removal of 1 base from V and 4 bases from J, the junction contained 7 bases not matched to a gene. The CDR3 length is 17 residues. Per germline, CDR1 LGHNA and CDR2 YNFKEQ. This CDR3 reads CASSQVNGQGEYNEQFF. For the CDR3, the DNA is TGTGCCAGCAGCCAAGTTAACGGACAGGGGGAATACAATGAGCAGTTCTTC.

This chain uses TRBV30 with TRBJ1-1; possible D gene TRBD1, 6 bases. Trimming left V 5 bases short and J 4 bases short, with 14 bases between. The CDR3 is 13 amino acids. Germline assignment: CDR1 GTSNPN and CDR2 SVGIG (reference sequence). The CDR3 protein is CAWGGQWGTEAFF. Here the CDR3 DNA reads TGTGCCTGGGGTGGACAGTGGGGCACTGAAGCTTTCTTT.

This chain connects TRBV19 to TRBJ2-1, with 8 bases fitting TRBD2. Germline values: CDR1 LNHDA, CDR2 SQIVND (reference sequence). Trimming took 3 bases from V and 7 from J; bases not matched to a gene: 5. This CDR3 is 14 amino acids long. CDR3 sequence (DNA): TGTGCCAGTAGTATGACTAGCGAGGGGAATGAGCAGTTCTTC. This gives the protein CASSMTSEGNEQFF.

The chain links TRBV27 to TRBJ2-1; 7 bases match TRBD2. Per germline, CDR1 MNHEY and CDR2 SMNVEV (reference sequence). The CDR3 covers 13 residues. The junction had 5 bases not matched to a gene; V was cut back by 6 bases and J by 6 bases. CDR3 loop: CASRPLAANEQFF. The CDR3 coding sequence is TGTGCCAGCAGACCGCTAGCGGCCAATGAGCAGTTCTTC.

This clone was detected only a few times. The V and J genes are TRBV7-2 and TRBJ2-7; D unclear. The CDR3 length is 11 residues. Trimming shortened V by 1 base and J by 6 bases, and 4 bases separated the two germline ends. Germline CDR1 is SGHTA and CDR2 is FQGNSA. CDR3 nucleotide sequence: TGTGCCAGCAGCTTAGTCGTCGAGCAGTACTTC. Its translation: CASSLVVEQYF.

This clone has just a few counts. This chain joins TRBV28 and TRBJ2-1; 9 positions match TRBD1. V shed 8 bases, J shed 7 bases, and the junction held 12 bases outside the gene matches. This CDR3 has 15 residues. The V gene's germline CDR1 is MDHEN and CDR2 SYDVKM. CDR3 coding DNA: TGTGCCAGCGGCTCCTCGGGACAGGGTAGGAATGAGCAGTTCTTC. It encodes CASGSSGQGRNEQFF.

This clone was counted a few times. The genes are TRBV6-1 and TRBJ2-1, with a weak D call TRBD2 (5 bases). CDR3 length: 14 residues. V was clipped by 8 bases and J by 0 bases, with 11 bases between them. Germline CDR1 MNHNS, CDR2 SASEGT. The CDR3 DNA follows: TGTGCCAGCCGACTTGACTACTCCTACAATGAGCAGTTCTTC. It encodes CASRLDYSYNEQFF.

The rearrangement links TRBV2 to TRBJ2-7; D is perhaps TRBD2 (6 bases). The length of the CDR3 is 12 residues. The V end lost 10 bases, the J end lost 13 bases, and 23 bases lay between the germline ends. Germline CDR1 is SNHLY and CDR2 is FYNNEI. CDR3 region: CATSGGTAFGYF. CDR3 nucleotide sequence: TGTGCCACGTCAGGCGGGACCGCTTTCGGCTACTTC.

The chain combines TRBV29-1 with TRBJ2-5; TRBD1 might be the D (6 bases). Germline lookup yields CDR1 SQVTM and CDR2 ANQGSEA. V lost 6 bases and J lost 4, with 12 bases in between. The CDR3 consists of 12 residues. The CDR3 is CSVYRVRETQYF. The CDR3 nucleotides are TGCAGCGTCTACAGGGTCAGAGAGACCCAGTACTTC.

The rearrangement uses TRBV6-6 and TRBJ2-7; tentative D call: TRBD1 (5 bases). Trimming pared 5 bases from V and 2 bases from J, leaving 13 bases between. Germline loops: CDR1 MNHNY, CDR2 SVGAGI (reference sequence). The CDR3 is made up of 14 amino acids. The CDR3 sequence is CASSQGQGAYEQYF. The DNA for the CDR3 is TGTGCCAGCAGTCAAGGGCAGGGCGCCTACGAGCAGTACTTC.

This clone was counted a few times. CDR3 residues: CASTPGQSHNEQFF. CDR3 DNA: TGCGCCAGCACTCCGGGACAATCCCACAATGAGCAGTTCTTC. The gene calls are TRBV5-1 and TRBJ2-1, with D possibly being TRBD1 (6 bases). CDR1 is SGHRS, CDR2 YFSETQ, per germline. Trimming shortened V by 6 bases and J by 5 bases, and 15 bases separated the two germline ends. The CDR3 consists of 14 residues.

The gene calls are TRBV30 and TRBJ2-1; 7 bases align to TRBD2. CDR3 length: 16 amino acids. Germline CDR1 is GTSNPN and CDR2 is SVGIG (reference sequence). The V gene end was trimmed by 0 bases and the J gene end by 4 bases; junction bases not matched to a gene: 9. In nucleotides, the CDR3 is TGTGCCTGGAGTGTACGTAGCGGGCGGTATTACAATGAGCAGTTCTTC. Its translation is CAWSVRSGRYYNEQFF.

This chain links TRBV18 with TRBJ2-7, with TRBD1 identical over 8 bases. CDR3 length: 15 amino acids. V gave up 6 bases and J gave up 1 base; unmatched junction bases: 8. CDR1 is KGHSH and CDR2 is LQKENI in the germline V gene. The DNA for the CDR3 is TGTGCCAGCTCCACGGACAGGGCAGGGTCCTACGAGCAGTACTTC. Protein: CASSTDRAGSYEQYF.

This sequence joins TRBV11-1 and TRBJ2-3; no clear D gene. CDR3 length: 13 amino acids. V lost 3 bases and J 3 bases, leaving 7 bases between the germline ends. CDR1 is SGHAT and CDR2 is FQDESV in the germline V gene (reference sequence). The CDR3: CASSFLVTDTQYF. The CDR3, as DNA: TGTGCCAGCAGCTTTCTAGTTACAGATACGCAGTATTTT.

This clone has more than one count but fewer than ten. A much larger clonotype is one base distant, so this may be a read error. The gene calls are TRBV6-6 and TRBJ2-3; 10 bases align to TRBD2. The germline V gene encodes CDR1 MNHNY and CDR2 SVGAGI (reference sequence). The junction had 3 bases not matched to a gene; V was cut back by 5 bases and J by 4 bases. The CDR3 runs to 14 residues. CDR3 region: CASSPGTSADTQYF. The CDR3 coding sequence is TGTGCCAGCAGTCCCGGGACTAGCGCAGATACGCAGTATTTT.

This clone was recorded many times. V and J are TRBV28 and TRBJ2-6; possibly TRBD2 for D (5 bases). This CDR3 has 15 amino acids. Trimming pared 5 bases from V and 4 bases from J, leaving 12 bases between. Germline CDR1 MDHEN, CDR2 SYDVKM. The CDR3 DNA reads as TGTGCCAGCAGTACCCCGGGGTCCGGGGCCAACGTCCTGACTTTC. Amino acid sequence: CASSTPGSGANVLTF. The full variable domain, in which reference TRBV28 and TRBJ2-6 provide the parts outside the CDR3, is DVKVTQSSRYLVKRTGEKVFLECVQDMDHENMFWYRQDPGLGLRLIYFSYDVKMKEKGDIPEGYSVSREKKERFSLILESASTNQTSMYLCASSTPGSGANVLTFGAGSRLTVL.

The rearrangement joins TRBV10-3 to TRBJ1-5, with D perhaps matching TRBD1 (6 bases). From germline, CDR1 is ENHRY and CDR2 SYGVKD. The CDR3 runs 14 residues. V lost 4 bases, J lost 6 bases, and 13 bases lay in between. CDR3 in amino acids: CAISGRGGLQPQHF. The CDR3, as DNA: TGTGCCATCAGTGGTCGGGGGGGGCTTCAGCCCCAGCATTTT.

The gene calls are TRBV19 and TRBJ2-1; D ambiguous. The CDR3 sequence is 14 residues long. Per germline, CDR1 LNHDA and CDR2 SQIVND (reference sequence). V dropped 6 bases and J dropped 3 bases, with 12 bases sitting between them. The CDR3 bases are TGTGCCAGTAGGAGACACTCCGGCTACAATGAGCAGTTCTTC. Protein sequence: CASRRHSGYNEQFF.

The CDR3 region has the DNA TGTGCCAGCTCACCAAGGTCGGGGAACACTGAAGCTTTCTTT. It encodes CASSPRSGNTEAFF. The chain links TRBV18 to TRBJ1-1; D is ambiguous. Between the trimmed V and J ends, which lost 2 bases and 1 base, there was a span of 8 bases. CDR1 is KGHSH and CDR2 is LQKENI in the germline V gene. This CDR3 is built from 14 residues.

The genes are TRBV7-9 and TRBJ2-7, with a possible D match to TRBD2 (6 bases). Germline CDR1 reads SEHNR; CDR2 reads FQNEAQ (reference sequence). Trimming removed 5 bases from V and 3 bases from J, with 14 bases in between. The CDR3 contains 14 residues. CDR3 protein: CASSDRDWIYEQYF. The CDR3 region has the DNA TGTGCCAGCAGCGACCGGGACTGGATCTACGAGCAGTACTTC.

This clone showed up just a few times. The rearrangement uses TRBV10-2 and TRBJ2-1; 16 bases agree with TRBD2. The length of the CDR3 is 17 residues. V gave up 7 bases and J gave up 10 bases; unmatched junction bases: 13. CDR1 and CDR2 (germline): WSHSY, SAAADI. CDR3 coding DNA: TGCGCCAGCATAGTACCGGGACTAGCGGGAGGGGTCACGGAGCAGTTCTTC. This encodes CASIVPGLAGGVTEQFF.

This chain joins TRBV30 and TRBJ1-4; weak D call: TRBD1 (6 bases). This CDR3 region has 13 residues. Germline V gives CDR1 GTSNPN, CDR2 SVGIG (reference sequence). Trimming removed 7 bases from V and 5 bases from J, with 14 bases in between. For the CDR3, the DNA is TGTGCCTCTCGACAGGTCGGAAATGAAAAACTGTTTTTT. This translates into CASRQVGNEKLFF.

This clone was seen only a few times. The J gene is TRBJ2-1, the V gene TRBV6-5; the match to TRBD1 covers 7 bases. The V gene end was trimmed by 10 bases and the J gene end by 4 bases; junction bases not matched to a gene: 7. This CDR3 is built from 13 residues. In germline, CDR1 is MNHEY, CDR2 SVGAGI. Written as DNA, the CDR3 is TGTGCCACACGACAGGGCTCATACAATGAGCAGTTCTTC. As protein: CATRQGSYNEQFF.

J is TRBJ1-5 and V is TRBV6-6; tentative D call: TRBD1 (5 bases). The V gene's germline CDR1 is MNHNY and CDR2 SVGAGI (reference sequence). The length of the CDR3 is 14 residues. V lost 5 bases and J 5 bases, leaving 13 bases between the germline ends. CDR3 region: CASSPTDTHQPQHF. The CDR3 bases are TGTGCCAGCAGTCCCACGGACACACATCAGCCCCAGCATTTT.